These T cell receptor beta chains were read from a single sample in a study of blood T cells in healthy people across ages. A single record per CDR3 protein comes from TCRdb applying MiXCR to the 5' RACE reads. The profile covers about 760,000 distinct CDR3 sequences, with more than 55% appearing a single time and 25% to 30% taken by the ten largest. The sequenced sample was blood. The receptor source for this set is a man in his forties or fifties in good health. Both conserved end residues are part of each CDR3. A D gene is named only where the DNA matches it firmly. Size values are once, few and many counts, or a class for expanded clones, and some rows have none.

cdr3_aa | cdr3_nt | j_call | d_call | clone_size | v_call
CSAIDWTGGVTDTQYF | TGCAGTGCCATCGATTGGACAGGGGGGGTCACAGATACGCAGTATTTT | TRBJ2-3 | TRBD1 | few | TRBV20-1
CASSLGGTGTGESYEQYF | TGCGCCAGCAGCCTTGGGGGAACCGGGACAGGGGAGTCCTACGAGCAGTACTTC | TRBJ2-7 | TRBD1 | - | TRBV5-1
CASSSGTTNSPLHF | TGCGCCAGCAGCTCCGGGACAACCAATTCACCCCTCCACTTT | TRBJ1-6 | - | few | TRBV5-1
CASSLGGAQTEAFF | TGTGCCAGCAGCTTGGGGGGGGCGCAGACTGAAGCTTTCTTT | TRBJ1-1 | - | - | TRBV11-1
CASSYWGQGQSSGANVLTF | TGCGCCAGCAGTTATTGGGGACAGGGCCAAAGCTCTGGGGCCAACGTCCTGACTTTC | TRBJ2-6 | TRBD1 | - | TRBV5-1
CSAPFGVNQPQHF | TGCAGTGCCCCCTTCGGGGTAAATCAGCCCCAGCATTTT | TRBJ1-5 | - | - | TRBV20-1
CASRSLRTNEQYF | TGTGCCAGCAGAAGCCTGCGGACTAATGAGCAGTACTTC | TRBJ2-4 | - | - | TRBV27
CASSALPGGDVTQYF | TGTGCCAGCAGCGCACTTCCAGGGGGGGACGTGACCCAGTACTTC | TRBJ2-5 | - | - | TRBV9
CASSFGRPNTEAFF | TGTGCCAGCAGTTTTGGGCGGCCGAACACTGAAGCTTTCTTT | TRBJ1-1 | - | - | TRBV28
CSATGAQNTEAFF | TGCAGTGCTACCGGGGCTCAGAACACTGAAGCTTTCTTT | TRBJ1-1 | - | - | TRBV20-1
CASSTGQGYSSFF | TGTGCCAGCAGCACAGGACAGGGATACAGTTCTTTCTTT | TRBJ1-1 | TRBD1 | few | TRBV6-1
CSVCRDNLSYNEQFF | TGCAGCGTTTGTCGGGACAACCTCTCCTACAATGAGCAGTTCTTC | TRBJ2-1 | - | - | TRBV29-1
CASSYKRDTQYF | TGTGCCAGCAGCTACAAGAGGGATACGCAGTATTTT | TRBJ2-3 | - | - | TRBV7-6
CASSVVWGDTQRGSYEQYF | TGTGCCAGCAGCGTAGTGTGGGGGGACACCCAGAGGGGCTCCTACGAGCAGTACTTC | TRBJ2-7 | - | - | TRBV9
CASSVVGGAGEQYF | TGTGCCAGCAGCGTAGTCGGGGGCGCGGGGGAGCAGTACTTC | TRBJ2-7 | - | few | TRBV9
CASTLGGNGYTF | TGTGCCAGCACGCTGGGGGGTAATGGCTACACCTTC | TRBJ1-2 | - | - | TRBV4-2
CASSYDRRSHNTGELFF | TGTGCCAGCAGTTACGACAGACGCTCGCATAACACCGGGGAGCTGTTTTTT | TRBJ2-2 | - | - | TRBV6-2/TRBV6-3
CASSLGIPISGANVLTF | TGTGCCAGCAGCTTGGGGATACCGATTTCTGGGGCCAACGTCCTGACTTTC | TRBJ2-6 | - | - | TRBV5-5
CASSRGGTAYDYTF | TGTGCCAGCAGTCGAGGCGGGACAGCCTATGACTACACCTTC | TRBJ1-2 | TRBD1 | few | TRBV25-1
CSVGWYRDQETQYF | TGCAGCGTTGGGTGGTACAGGGATCAAGAGACCCAGTACTTC | TRBJ2-5 | - | few | TRBV29-1
CASSSWDREDYGYTF | TGTGCCAGCAGCTCCTGGGACAGGGAAGACTATGGCTACACCTTC | TRBJ1-2 | TRBD1 | - | TRBV7-8
CATSREIGTGSSSTF | TGTGCCACCAGCAGAGAAATTGGGACAGGGTCAAGTTCCACCTTC | TRBJ1-2 | TRBD1 | - | TRBV15
CASSYSGTSGTQFF | TGTGCCAGCAGTTACTCCGGGACTAGCGGTACCCAGTTCTTC | TRBJ2-1 | TRBD2 | - | TRBV6-2/TRBV6-3
CATSRDLGITGANVLTF | TGTGCCACCAGCAGAGATCTTGGGATAACTGGGGCCAACGTCCTGACTTTC | TRBJ2-6 | - | - | TRBV15
CASSFGAVNQPQHF | TGTGCCAGCAGTTTTGGGGCAGTCAATCAGCCCCAGCATTTT | TRBJ1-5 | - | once | TRBV12-3/TRBV12-4
CSANLGGYTDTQYF | TGCAGTGCCAATCTGGGGGGGTACACAGATACGCAGTATTTT | TRBJ2-3 | TRBD2 | few | TRBV20-1
CASSLGLAGIYEQYF | TGTGCCAGCAGCTTGGGACTAGCGGGGATCTACGAGCAGTACTTC | TRBJ2-7 | TRBD2 | few | TRBV6-1
CACSHTGTGNQPQHF | TGTGCCTGCAGTCACACCGGGACAGGCAATCAGCCCCAGCATTTT | TRBJ1-5 | TRBD1 | - | TRBV6-2/TRBV6-3
CASSLPGQPQHF | TGTGCCAGCAGCTTACCGGGTCAGCCCCAGCATTTT | TRBJ1-5 | - | - | TRBV11-1
CASSQSPGGGQGVHEQYF | TGTGCCAGCAGCCAAAGCCCCGGAGGGGGACAGGGTGTCCACGAGCAGTACTTC | TRBJ2-7 | TRBD1 | few | TRBV4-2
CASSHASGSSYEQYF | TGTGCCAGCAGCCACGCTAGCGGGAGCTCCTACGAGCAGTACTTC | TRBJ2-7 | TRBD2 | - | TRBV11-2
CASSSRTKTLGEQYF | TGTGCCAGCAGCTCCCGGACAAAGACGTTGGGTGAGCAGTACTTC | TRBJ2-7 | - | - | TRBV5-6
CASSFGVPQETQYF | TGTGCCAGCAGTTTTGGGGTGCCTCAAGAGACCCAGTACTTC | TRBJ2-5 | - | few | TRBV12-3/TRBV12-4
CASSLSGSAGQETQYF | TGCGCCAGCAGCTTGTCAGGGTCGGCGGGACAAGAGACCCAGTACTTC | TRBJ2-5 | - | few | TRBV5-1
CASSQDSAGNEKLFF | TGTGCCAGCAGCCAAGATAGCGCGGGGAATGAAAAACTGTTTTTT | TRBJ1-4 | - | - | TRBV3-1
CASSFRFNERTDTQYF | TGTGCCAGCAGTTTCAGGTTTAACGAGCGCACAGATACGCAGTATTTT | TRBJ2-3 | - | - | TRBV28
CSAPGHSLEDQPQHF | TGCAGTGCCCCGGGGCACAGTCTGGAGGATCAGCCCCAGCATTTT | TRBJ1-5 | - | - | TRBV20-1
CASSPDRGLSTDTQYF | TGTGCCAGCAGCCCTGACAGGGGGCTGAGCACAGATACGCAGTATTTT | TRBJ2-3 | TRBD1 | - | TRBV7-3
CASSRASGRLGTQYF | TGTGCCAGCAGCCGCGCTAGCGGTCGATTGGGAACCCAGTACTTC | TRBJ2-5 | TRBD2 | - | TRBV12-3/TRBV12-4
CASSSPFGQEQFF | TGTGCCAGCAGCTCGCCATTTGGACAAGAGCAGTTCTTC | TRBJ2-1 | - | few | TRBV7-3
CASSLGTGGNVNQPRHF | TGTGCCAGCAGCTTAGGGACAGGGGGAAATGTCAATCAGCCCCGGCATTTT | TRBJ1-5 | TRBD1 | - | TRBV7-9
CSTSLQGVRNNEQFF | TGCAGCACCTCACTCCAGGGGGTCCGGAACAATGAGCAGTTCTTC | TRBJ2-1 | TRBD1 | - | TRBV29-1
CSAPPGTSGPSYNEQFF | TGCAGTGCCCCGCCCGGGACTAGCGGGCCCTCCTACAATGAGCAGTTCTTC | TRBJ2-1 | TRBD2 | - | TRBV20-1
CASGLEDRPRYSGNTIYF | TGTGCTAGTGGTTTGGAAGACAGGCCTCGATACTCTGGAAACACCATATATTTT | TRBJ1-3 | - | - | TRBV12-5
CSARDLMAGPRETQYF | TGCAGTGCTAGAGATTTGATGGCGGGGCCCCGAGAGACCCAGTACTTC | TRBJ2-5 | - | - | TRBV20-1
CSASVLAGGNEQFF | TGCAGTGCTAGTGTTTTAGCGGGAGGCAATGAGCAGTTCTTC | TRBJ2-1 | TRBD2 | few | TRBV20-1
CASSNGQDTQYF | TGTGCCAGCAGCAACGGGCAAGATACGCAGTATTTT | TRBJ2-3 | - | - | TRBV6-2/TRBV6-3
CASSPRDRVYEQYF | TGTGCCAGCAGCCCCCGGGACAGGGTTTACGAGCAGTACTTC | TRBJ2-7 | TRBD1 | few | TRBV7-9
CASGYNQPQHF | TGTGCCAGCGGGTACAATCAGCCCCAGCATTTT | TRBJ1-5 | - | - | TRBV7-9
CASSRGLVRDEQYF | TGTGCCAGCAGCCGCGGACTAGTTCGGGACGAGCAGTACTTC | TRBJ2-7 | TRBD2 | - | TRBV12-3/TRBV12-4
CASSGIQGLRPDTQYF | TGTGCCAGCAGCGGAATACAGGGTTTACGTCCAGATACGCAGTATTTT | TRBJ2-3 | - | - | TRBV9
CASSLAPVIGSPLHF | TGTGCCAGCAGTTTAGCGCCGGTCATTGGTTCACCCCTCCACTTT | TRBJ1-6 | - | few | TRBV12-3/TRBV12-4
CASSPGTGAQPQHF | TGTGCCAGCTCGCCGGGGACAGGGGCCCAGCCCCAGCATTTT | TRBJ1-5 | TRBD1 | - | TRBV9
CATSRGTDRGSYNEQFF | TGTGCCACCAGCAGGGGTACTGATAGGGGTTCCTACAATGAGCAGTTCTTC | TRBJ2-1 | - | - | TRBV15